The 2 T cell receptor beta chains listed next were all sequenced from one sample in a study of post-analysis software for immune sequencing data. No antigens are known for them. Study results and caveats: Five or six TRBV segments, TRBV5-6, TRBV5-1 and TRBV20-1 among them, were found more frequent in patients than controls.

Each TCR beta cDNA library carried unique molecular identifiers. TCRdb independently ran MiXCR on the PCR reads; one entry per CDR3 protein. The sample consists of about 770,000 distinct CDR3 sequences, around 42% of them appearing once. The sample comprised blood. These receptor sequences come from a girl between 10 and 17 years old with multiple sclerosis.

The CDR3 DNA is TGCAGTGCCAGGCGGGATAGCGGGAGCGTTGGGGAGACCCAGTACTTC. Protein product: CSARRDSGSVGETQYF. The chain employs TRBV20-1 and TRBJ2-5; 9 nucleotides line up with TRBD2. V dropped 6 bases and J dropped 5; count of bases not matched to a gene: 16. The CDR3 is 16 amino acids. Germline CDR1 is DFQATT and CDR2 is SNEGSKA (reference sequence).

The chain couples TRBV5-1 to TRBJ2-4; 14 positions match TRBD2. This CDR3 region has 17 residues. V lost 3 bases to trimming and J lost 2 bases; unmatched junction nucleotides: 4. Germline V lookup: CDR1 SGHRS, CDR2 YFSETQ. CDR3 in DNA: TGCGCCAGCAGCTCGGGACTAGCGGGAGCCCCCAAAAACATTCAGTACTTC. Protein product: CASSSGLAGAPKNIQYF.